This T cell receptor (beta chain) derives from a study of molecular identifiers for immune sequencing clone quantification. This clonotype has a count of ten or more. From the PCR reads, TCRdb called clonotypes with MiXCR, one entry per CDR3 protein. This sample has about 54,000 distinct CDR3 sequences, with approximately 25% found just once. Germline V lookup: CDR1 LNHDA, CDR2 SQIVND (reference sequence). The V and J ends lost 5 bases and 2 bases respectively, with 13 bases between them. This CDR3 is built from 15 residues. The V and J genes are TRBV19 and TRBJ1-5; D call uncertain. The receptor's source is a human donor in good health. Some libraries in this study had Jurkat cell RNA spiked in. Sequencing was carried out using naive CD8+ T cells from blood, with Jurkat cell RNA spiked in. The subset is: FACS-sorted CD8+CD4-CCR7+CD45RA+ naive T cells. The CDR3 sequence is CASSWRAPGNQPQHF. The CDR3, as DNA: TGTGCCAGTAGTTGGAGGGCCCCAGGCAATCAGCCCCAGCATTTT.